The T cell receptor (beta chain) described here comes from a study of T-cell memory formation after mild COVID-19. General study findings and limits: Mainly in CM and EM were contracting CD4+ clones; CD8+ were in EMRA.

This CDR3 is built from 16 residues. With 1 base clipped from V and 4 bases from J, the junction kept 8 bases outside the gene matches. CDR1 is SEHNR, CDR2 FQNEAQ, per germline (reference sequence). Of note for this clonotype: Its target is unknown.

TCRdb analysed the 5' RACE reads with MiXCR anew, one entry per CDR3 protein. This table holds 450,000 or so distinct CDR3 sequences, around 20% found once. The chain is built from TRBV7-9 and TRBJ1-2; TRBD1 aligns across 8 bases. The source is an adult woman who had mild COVID-19 (a few samples of this study predate the infection). Cell type and time point are not known. Source material: PBMCs or a T cell subset sorted from them (not recorded which). As DNA, the CDR3 is TGTGCCAGCAGCTTAGTTTGGGACAGGCCAGGCTATGGCTACACCTTC. Protein sequence: CASSLVWDRPGYGYTF.